The next 22 T cell receptor beta chains were all read from a single sample in a study of early stage breast cancer tumors. TCRdb keeps only in-frame clones here, not all; method: immunoSEQ multiplex PCR. The repertoire holds about 28,000 clones, with roughly four fifths as singletons. Sequencing was done on a sample of blood. The receptors come from a person in their 40s with breast cancer.

The chain couples TRBV2 to TRBJ2-3; possible D gene TRBD2, 5 bases. CDR3 length: 15 residues. The V and J ends lost 7 bases and 1 base respectively, with 15 bases between them. CDR1 is SNHLY and CDR2 is FYNNEI in the germline V gene. This CDR3 is CASTMRAAGTDTQYF. The CDR3 DNA is TGTGCCAGCACAATGAGAGCGGCGGGCACAGATACGCAGTATTTT.

This chain links TRBV4-2 with TRBJ1-2, with 8 bases that match TRBD1. Germline V CDR1 and CDR2: LGHNA, YNFKEQ. The V gene end was trimmed by 0 bases and the J gene end by 8 bases; junction bases not matched to a gene: 14. The CDR3 contains 17 residues. Written as DNA, the CDR3 is TGTGCCAGCAGCCAAGATGCAGGGGGCCTATACTTGGAAGGCTACACCTTC. Its translation is CASSQDAGGLYLEGYTF.

V is TRBV18 and J is TRBJ2-2, with a possible D match to TRBD1 (6 bases). V was pared by 2 bases and J by 4 bases, with 11 bases between. Germline CDR1 KGHSH, CDR2 LQKENI. The CDR3 has 15 amino acids. The CDR3 loop is CASSPNGQSTGELFF. The CDR3 bases are TGTGCCAGCTCACCAAACGGACAGAGCACCGGGGAGCTGTTTTTT.

This clone occurred once. The chain combines TRBV12-2 with TRBJ2-7; the table's D call, TRBD1, was not checked against the DNA. TRBV12-2 is designated a pseudogene. This CDR3 is built from 19 residues. CDR3 coding DNA: TGTGCAAGTCCCATTCAGGGGGGACCCCTAGGTAGGCCTCTCTACGAGCAGTACTTC. This codes for CASPIQGGPLGRPLYEQYF.

The count of this clone is one. The chain couples TRBV5-4 to TRBJ2-7, with TRBD2 matching over 13 bases. The CDR3 loop spans 17 amino acids. The junction had 10 bases not matched to a gene; V was cut back by 4 bases and J by 3 bases. Germline assignment: CDR1 SGHNT and CDR2 YYREEE (reference sequence). The CDR3 nucleotides read TGTGCCAGCAGCGGGGGACTAGCGGGATCCCTCGGCTACGAGCAGTACTTC. This translates into CASSGGLAGSLGYEQYF.

This clone was seen a single time. J is TRBJ2-3 and V is TRBV11-2; possibly TRBD1 for D (6 bases). This CDR3 spans 18 amino acids. CDR1 is SGHAT, CDR2 FQNNGV, per germline. With 0 bases removed from V and 5 bases from J, the gap between germline ends came to 21 bases. Here the CDR3 reads CASSLDFLASRGLDTQYF. The CDR3 bases are TGTGCCAGCAGCTTAGACTTTCTGGCTAGCAGGGGCCTAGATACGCAGTATTTT.

The chain carries TRBV4-1 and TRBJ2-1; TRBD2 matches 11 bases. Germline V gene data show CDR1 as MGHRA and CDR2 as YSYEKL. The CDR3 runs 13 residues. V was pared by 5 bases and J by 14 bases, with 8 bases of the junction left unmatched. This CDR3 is CASSTIAGGDEFF. The DNA for the CDR3 is TGCGCCAGCAGCACTATAGCGGGAGGGGACGAGTTCTTC.

V is TRBV28 and J is TRBJ1-4; D remains unclear. Deletions cut 10 bases from V and 0 bases from J, with 6 bases between. Germline V CDR1 and CDR2: MDHEN, SYDVKM. This CDR3 region has 12 residues. CDR3: CATRATNEKLFF. For the CDR3, the DNA is TGTGCCACCCGGGCAACTAATGAAAAACTGTTTTTT.

The chain joins TRBV15 to TRBJ2-7, with 9 bases identical to TRBD1. The CDR3 consists of 14 residues. The V gene end was trimmed by 4 bases and the J gene end by 5 bases; junction bases not matched to a gene: 6. Germline CDR1 and CDR2: LNHNV and YYDKDF (reference sequence). CDR3 bases: TGTGCCACCAGCACAGACAGGGGGTCGGACGAGCAGTACTTC. Protein product: CATSTDRGSDEQYF.

The chain links TRBV29-1 to TRBJ2-2; TRBD1 is a possible D gene (6 bases). The CDR3 covers 14 residues. The V and J ends lost 3 bases and 5 bases respectively, with 13 bases between them. CDR1 is SQVTM, CDR2 ANQGSEA, per germline. The CDR3 region has the DNA TGCAGCGTTGACGCCGGGACAACTACCGGGGAGCTGTTTTTT. Encoded protein: CSVDAGTTTGELFF.

Here the CDR3 DNA reads TGTGCCAGCAGCGGCACAGGATGGGACCGAGACTATGGCTACACCTTC. Protein product: CASSGTGWDRDYGYTF. V usage is TRBV9 and J usage is TRBJ1-2, with D possibly TRBD1 on 5 matching bases. Germline V gene data show CDR1 as SGDLS and CDR2 as YYNGEE. There are 16 residues in the CDR3. V shed 3 bases and J shed 3 bases, with 18 bases lying between them.

This rearrangement joins TRBV29-1 to TRBJ2-7; 10 bases align to TRBD1. Germline assignment: CDR1 SQVTM and CDR2 ANQGSEA. The CDR3 extends over 15 amino acids. V was pared by 5 bases and J by 3 bases, with 10 bases of the junction left unmatched. The CDR3 spells CSVSTDRGQFYEQYF. The CDR3 bases are TGCAGCGTTAGTACCGACAGGGGGCAATTCTACGAGCAGTACTTC.

The chain is built from TRBV13 and TRBJ2-1; D gene unclear. Germline V gene data show CDR1 as PRHDT and CDR2 as FYEKMQ (reference sequence). The CDR3 is made up of 13 amino acids. Trimming shortened V by 2 bases and J by 4 bases, and 6 bases separated the two germline ends. CDR3 loop: CASSLFPYNEQFF. The DNA for the CDR3 is TGTGCCAGCAGCTTATTCCCTTACAATGAGCAGTTCTTC.

The V and J genes are TRBV5-1 and TRBJ2-1, with TRBD1 matching 8 bases. Per germline, CDR1 SGHRS and CDR2 YFSETQ. CDR3 length: 15 amino acids. Trimming removed 5 bases from V and 4 bases from J; junction bases left unmatched: 8. CDR3 amino acids: CASREGTGGYNEQFF. The DNA for the CDR3 is TGCGCCAGCAGGGAAGGAACAGGGGGTTACAATGAGCAGTTCTTC.

This clone was seen only a few times. The chain links TRBV27 to TRBJ2-7; the D gene could be TRBD1 or TRBD2 (5 bases each). V lost 5 bases, J lost 2 bases, and 13 bases lay in between. CDR1 is MNHEY and CDR2 is SMNVEV in the germline V gene (reference sequence). The CDR3 runs 14 residues. CDR3 DNA sequence: TGTGCCAGCAGTCCGAGGGACGGAGCCTACGAGCAGTACTTC. It encodes CASSPRDGAYEQYF.

The V call is TRBV5-1, the J call TRBJ2-5; no firm D call. This CDR3 is built from 14 residues. Looked up from germline, CDR1 is SGHRS and CDR2 is YFSETQ. V lost 0 bases to trimming and J lost 1 base, with 7 bases between them. CDR3 residues: CASSLGRPQETQYF. The CDR3 nucleotides read TGCGCCAGCAGCTTGGGTCGCCCCCAAGAGACCCAGTACTTC.

The CDR3 region is CASSEGLAGVAGELFF. The CDR3 DNA reads as TGTGCCAGCAGCGAGGGACTAGCGGGAGTTGCCGGGGAGCTGTTTTTT. The gene calls are TRBV11-3 and TRBJ2-2, with 14 bases matching TRBD2. Germline CDR1 and CDR2: SGHNT and YENEEA. CDR3 length equals 16 residues. Germline trimming cut 5 bases from V and 6 bases from J; bases unmatched to any gene: 5.

This clone has more than one count but fewer than ten. This rearrangement joins TRBV7-2 to TRBJ2-7; 7 positions agree with TRBD1. The CDR3 extends over 13 amino acids. CDR1 and CDR2 from the germline V gene are SGHTA and FQGNSA. The ends lost 5 bases at V and 7 bases at J; junction bases unmatched: 8. The CDR3 nucleotides read TGTGCCAGCAGCGTCCCCGGGACAGATGAGCAGTACTTC. This translates into CASSVPGTDEQYF.

The rearrangement joins TRBV5-1 to TRBJ2-7, with a tentative D call TRBD1 (6 bases). CDR3 length: 14 residues. The V end lost 2 bases, the J end lost 5 bases, and 14 bases lay between the germline ends. The germline V gene encodes CDR1 SGHRS and CDR2 YFSETQ. The CDR3: CASSFGTGSDEQYF. Written as DNA, the CDR3 is TGCGCCAGCAGCTTTGGTACAGGGTCGGACGAGCAGTACTTC.

This clone was recorded only once. CDR3 nucleotides: TGTGCCAGCAGTTACGCCGGACCCGCCTACGAGCAGTACTTC. This encodes CASSYAGPAYEQYF. The chain employs TRBV6-5 and TRBJ2-7; D is uncertain. Trimming took 2 bases from V and 2 from J, leaving 10 bases between them. This CDR3 has 14 amino acids. The germline gives CDR1 MNHEY, CDR2 SVGAGI.

The chain recombines TRBV10-3 with TRBJ2-2; 8 nucleotides line up with TRBD1. CDR3 length: 15 residues. J was trimmed by 3 bases and V by 2 bases; bases with no gene match: 2. CDR1 and CDR2 (germline): ENHRY, SYGVKD. CDR3 DNA sequence: TGTGCCATCAGTGAGCAGGGGGCTTACACCGGGGAGCTGTTTTTT. Its translation: CAISEQGAYTGELFF.

J is TRBJ2-3 and V is TRBV10-3, with 11 bases fitting TRBD2. This CDR3 comprises 18 residues. Trimming took 0 bases from V and 2 from J; bases not matched to a gene: 7. Germline-derived CDR1 and CDR2 are ENHRY and SYGVKD. CDR3: CAISESPGLAGFTDTQYF. DNA for the CDR3: TGTGCCATCAGTGAGTCCCCCGGACTAGCGGGCTTCACAGATACGCAGTATTTT.